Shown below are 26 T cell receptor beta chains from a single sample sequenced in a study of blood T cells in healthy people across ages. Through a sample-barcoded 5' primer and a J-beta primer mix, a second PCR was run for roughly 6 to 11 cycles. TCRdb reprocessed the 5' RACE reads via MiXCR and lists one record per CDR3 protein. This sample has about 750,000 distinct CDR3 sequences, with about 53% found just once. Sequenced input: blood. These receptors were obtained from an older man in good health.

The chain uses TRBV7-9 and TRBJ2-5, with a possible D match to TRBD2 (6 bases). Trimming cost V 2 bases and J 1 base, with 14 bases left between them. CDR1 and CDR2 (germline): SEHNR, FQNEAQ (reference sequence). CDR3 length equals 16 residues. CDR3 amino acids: CASSLRPGAVQETQYF. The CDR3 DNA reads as TGTGCCAGCAGCTTACGGCCGGGAGCAGTCCAAGAGACCCAGTACTTC.

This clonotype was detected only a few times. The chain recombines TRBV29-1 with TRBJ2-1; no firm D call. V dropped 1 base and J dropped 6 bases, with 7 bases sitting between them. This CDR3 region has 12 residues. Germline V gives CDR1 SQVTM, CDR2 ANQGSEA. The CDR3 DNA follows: TGCAGCGTTGAAGCGACGACCAATGAGCAGTTCTTC. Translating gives CSVEATTNEQFF.

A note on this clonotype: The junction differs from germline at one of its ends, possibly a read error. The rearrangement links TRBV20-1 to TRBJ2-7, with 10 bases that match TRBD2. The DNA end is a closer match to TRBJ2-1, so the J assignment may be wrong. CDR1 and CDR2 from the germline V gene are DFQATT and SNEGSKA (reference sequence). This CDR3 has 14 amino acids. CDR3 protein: CSARIAGGTNGQFF. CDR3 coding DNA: TGCAGTGCTAGAATAGCGGGAGGTACCAATGGGCAGTTCTTC.

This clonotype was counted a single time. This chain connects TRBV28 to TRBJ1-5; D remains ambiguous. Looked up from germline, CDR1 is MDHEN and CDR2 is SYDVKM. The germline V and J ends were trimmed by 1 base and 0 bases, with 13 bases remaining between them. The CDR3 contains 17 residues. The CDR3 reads CASSLLIRTDSNQPQHF. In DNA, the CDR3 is TGTGCCAGCAGTTTATTAATCAGGACGGATAGCAATCAGCCCCAGCATTTT.

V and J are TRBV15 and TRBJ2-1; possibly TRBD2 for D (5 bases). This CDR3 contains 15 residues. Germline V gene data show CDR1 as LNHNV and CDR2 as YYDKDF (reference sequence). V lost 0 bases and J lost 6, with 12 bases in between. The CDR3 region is CATSRDPGESNEQFF. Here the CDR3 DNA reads TGTGCCACCAGCAGAGATCCTGGGGAGAGCAATGAGCAGTTCTTC.

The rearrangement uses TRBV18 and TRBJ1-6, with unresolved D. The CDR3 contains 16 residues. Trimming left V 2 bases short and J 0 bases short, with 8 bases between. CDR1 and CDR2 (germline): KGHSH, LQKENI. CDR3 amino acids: CASSPGESSYNSPLHF. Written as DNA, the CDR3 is TGTGCCAGCTCACCAGGGGAGAGCTCCTATAATTCACCCCTCCACTTT.

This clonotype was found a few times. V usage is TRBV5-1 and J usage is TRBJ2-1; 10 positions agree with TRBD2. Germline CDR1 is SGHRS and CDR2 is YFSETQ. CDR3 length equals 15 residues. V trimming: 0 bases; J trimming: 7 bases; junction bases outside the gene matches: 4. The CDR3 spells CASSLALAGRNEQFF. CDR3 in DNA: TGCGCCAGCAGCTTGGCACTAGCGGGAAGGAATGAGCAGTTCTTC. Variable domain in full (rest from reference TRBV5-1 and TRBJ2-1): KAGVTQTPRYLIKTRGQQVTLSCSPISGHRSVSWYQQTPGQGLQFLFEYFSETQRNKGNFPGRFSGRQFSNSRSEMNVSTLELGDSALYLCASSLALAGRNEQFFGPGTRLTVL.

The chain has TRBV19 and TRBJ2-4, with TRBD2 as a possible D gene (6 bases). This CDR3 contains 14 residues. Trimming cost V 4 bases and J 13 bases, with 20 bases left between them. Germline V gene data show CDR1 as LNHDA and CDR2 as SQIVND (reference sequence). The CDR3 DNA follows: TGTGCCAGTAGTACCCCGGGCGGGGTTAAGGAGCAGTACTTC. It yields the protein CASSTPGGVKEQYF.

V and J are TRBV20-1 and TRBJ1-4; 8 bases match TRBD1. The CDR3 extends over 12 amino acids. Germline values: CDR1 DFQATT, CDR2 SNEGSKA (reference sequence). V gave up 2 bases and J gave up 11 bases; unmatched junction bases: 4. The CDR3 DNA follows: TGCAGTGCTAGATACAGGGGGAACAAACTGTTTTTT. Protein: CSARYRGNKLFF.

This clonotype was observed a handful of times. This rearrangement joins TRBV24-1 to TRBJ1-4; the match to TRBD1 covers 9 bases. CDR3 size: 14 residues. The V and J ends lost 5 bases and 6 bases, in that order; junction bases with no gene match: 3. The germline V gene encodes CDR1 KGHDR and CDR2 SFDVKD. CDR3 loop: CATSAGTGHEKLFF. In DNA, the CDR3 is TGTGCCACCAGTGCCGGGACAGGGCATGAAAAACTGTTTTTT.

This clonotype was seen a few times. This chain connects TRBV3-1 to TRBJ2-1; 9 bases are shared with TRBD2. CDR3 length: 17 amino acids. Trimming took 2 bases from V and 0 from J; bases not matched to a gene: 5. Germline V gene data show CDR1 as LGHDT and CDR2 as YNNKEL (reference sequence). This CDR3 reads CASSQSRAGGSYNEQFF. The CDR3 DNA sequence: TGTGCCAGCAGCCAAAGTCGAGCGGGAGGCTCCTACAATGAGCAGTTCTTC.

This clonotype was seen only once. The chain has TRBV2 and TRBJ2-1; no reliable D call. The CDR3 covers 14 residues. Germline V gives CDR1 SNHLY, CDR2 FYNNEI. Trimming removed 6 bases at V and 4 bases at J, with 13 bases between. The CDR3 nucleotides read TGTGCCAGCAGGGATAGCCAAGGATACAATGAGCAGTTCTTC. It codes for CASRDSQGYNEQFF.

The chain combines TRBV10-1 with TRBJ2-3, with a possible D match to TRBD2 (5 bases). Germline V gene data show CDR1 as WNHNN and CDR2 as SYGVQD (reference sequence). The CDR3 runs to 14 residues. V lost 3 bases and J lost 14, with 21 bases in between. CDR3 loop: CASSDNREHRYAYF. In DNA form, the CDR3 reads TGCGCCAGCAGTGATAATAGGGAGCACAGATACGCGTATTTT.

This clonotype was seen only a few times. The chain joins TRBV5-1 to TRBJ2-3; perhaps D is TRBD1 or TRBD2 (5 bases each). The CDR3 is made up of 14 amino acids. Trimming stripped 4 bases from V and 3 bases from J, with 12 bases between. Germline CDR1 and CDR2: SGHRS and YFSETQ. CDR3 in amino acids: CASSPIGATDTQYF. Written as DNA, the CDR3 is TGCGCCAGCAGCCCGATCGGGGCGACAGATACGCAGTATTTT.

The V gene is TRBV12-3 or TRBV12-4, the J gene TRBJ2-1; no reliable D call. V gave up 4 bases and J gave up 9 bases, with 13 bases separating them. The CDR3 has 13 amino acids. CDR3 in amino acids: CASSSRLDGEQFF. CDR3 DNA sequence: TGTGCCAGCAGTTCACGGCTAGACGGTGAGCAGTTCTTC.

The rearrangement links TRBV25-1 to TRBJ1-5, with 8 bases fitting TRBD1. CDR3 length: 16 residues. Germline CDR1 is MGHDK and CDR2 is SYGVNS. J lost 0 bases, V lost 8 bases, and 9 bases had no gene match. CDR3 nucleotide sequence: TGTGCCAGCTCTCCCTTGACAGGGGATAGCAATCAGCCCCAGCATTTT. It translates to CASSPLTGDSNQPQHF.

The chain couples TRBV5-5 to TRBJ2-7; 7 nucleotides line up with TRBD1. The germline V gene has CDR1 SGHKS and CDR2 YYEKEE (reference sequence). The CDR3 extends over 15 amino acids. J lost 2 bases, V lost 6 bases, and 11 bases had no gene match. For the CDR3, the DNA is TGTGCCAGCACCCCAAGAGGGGACAGCCCCTACGAGCAGTACTTC. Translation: CASTPRGDSPYEQYF.

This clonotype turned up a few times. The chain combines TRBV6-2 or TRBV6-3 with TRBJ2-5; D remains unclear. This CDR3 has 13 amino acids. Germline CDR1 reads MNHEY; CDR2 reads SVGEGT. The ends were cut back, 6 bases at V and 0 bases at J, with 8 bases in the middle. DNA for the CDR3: TGTGCCAGCAGGGTGGGGTACCAAGAGACCCAGTACTTC. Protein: CASRVGYQETQYF.

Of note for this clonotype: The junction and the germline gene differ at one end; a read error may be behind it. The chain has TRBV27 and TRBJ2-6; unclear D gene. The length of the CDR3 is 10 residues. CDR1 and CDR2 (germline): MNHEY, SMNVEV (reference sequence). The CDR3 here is CIPRANVLTF. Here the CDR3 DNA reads TGCATCCCCAGGGCCAACGTCCTGACTTTC.

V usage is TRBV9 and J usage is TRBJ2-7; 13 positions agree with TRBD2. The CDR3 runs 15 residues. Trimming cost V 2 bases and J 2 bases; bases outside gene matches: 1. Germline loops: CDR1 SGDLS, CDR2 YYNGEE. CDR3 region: CASSVGTSGAYEQYF. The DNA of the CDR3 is TGTGCCAGCAGCGTTGGGACTAGCGGGGCCTACGAGCAGTACTTC.

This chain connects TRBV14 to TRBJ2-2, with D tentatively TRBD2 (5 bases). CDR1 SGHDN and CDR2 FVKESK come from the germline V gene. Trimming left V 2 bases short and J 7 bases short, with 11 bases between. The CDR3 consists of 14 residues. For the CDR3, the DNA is TGTGCCAGCAGCCAAACCCGGCGGGTCGGGGAGCTGTTTTTT. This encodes CASSQTRRVGELFF.

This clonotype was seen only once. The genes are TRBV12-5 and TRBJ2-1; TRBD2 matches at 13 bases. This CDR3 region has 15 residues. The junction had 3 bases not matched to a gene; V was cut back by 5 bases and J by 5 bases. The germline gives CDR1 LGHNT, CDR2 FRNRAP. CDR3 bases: TGTGCTAGTGGTCCCGGGACTAGCGGGAACAATGAGCAGTTCTTC. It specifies CASGPGTSGNNEQFF.

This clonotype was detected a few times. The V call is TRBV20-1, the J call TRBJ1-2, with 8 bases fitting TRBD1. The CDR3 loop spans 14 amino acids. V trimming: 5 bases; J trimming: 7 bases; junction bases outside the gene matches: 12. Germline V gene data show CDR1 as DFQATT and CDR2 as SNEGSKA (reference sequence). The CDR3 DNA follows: TGCAGTGCTGAAGAACCCGGGACAGGCGTTGGCTACACCTTC. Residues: CSAEEPGTGVGYTF.

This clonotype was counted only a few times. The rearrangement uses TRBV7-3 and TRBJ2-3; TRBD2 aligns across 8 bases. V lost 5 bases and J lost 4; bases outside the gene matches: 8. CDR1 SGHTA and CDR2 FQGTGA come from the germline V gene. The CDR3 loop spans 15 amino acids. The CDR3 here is CASSPISGSPDTQYF. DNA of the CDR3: TGTGCCAGCAGCCCCATCAGCGGGAGCCCAGATACGCAGTATTTT.

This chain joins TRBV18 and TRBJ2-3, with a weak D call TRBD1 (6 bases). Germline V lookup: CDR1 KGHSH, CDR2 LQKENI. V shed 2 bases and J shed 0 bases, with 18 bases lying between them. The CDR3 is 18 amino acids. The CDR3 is CASSPVPDSGPSTDTQYF. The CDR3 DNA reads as TGTGCCAGCTCACCAGTACCGGACAGTGGACCTAGCACAGATACGCAGTATTTT.

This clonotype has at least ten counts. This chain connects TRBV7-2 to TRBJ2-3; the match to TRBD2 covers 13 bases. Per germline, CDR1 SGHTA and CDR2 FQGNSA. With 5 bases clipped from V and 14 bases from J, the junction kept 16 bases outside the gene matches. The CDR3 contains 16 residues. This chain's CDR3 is CASSPGLAGEHRYAYF. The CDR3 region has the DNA TGTGCCAGCAGCCCAGGACTAGCGGGGGAGCACAGATACGCGTATTTT. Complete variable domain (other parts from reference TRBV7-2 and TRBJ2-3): GAGVSQSPSNKVTEKGKDVELRCDPISGHTALYWYRQSLGQGLEFLIYFQGNSAPDKSGLPSDRFSAERTGGSVSTLTIQRTQQEDSAVYLCASSPGLAGEHRYAYFGPGTRLTVL.